The 29 T cell receptor beta chains below all came from one sample that was sequenced in a study of T cell responses to AZD1222 COVID-19 vaccine. TCRdb's copy holds only in-frame clones and misses some; the assay was immunoSEQ multiplex PCR. The sample has about 97,000 clones; roughly 90% are singletons. The sequenced sample was peripheral blood, obtained on day 0 of AZD1222 vaccination. These TCRs come from an adult in good health.

The chain couples TRBV5-1 to TRBJ2-1; D gene uncertain. Germline-derived CDR1 and CDR2 are SGHRS and YFSETQ. The CDR3 consists of 15 residues. The germline V and J ends were trimmed by 4 bases and 6 bases, with 17 bases remaining between them. CDR3 sequence: CASSAQSITSNEQFF. The CDR3 DNA follows: TGCGCCAGCAGCGCCCAGTCTATAACCTCCAATGAGCAGTTCTTC.

The chain joins TRBV11-1 to TRBJ1-4; D is uncertain. CDR1 SGHAT and CDR2 FQDESV come from the germline V gene (reference sequence). The V end was cut by 3 bases, the J end by 0 bases, with 5 bases between. The CDR3 totals 14 residues. The CDR3 DNA sequence: TGTGCCAGCAGCTTGAGCGCAACTAATGAAAAACTGTTTTTT. This sequence encodes CASSLSATNEKLFF.

This clone was observed a handful of times. The rearrangement joins TRBV28 to TRBJ2-1; 8 bases are a match to TRBD2. The ends lost 4 bases at V and 11 bases at J; junction bases unmatched: 19. The CDR3 consists of 17 residues. Germline assignment: CDR1 MDHEN and CDR2 SYDVKM. CDR3 coding DNA: TGTGCCAGCAGTTACTACGCAAGCGGGAGCAGAAAGGCGAAGCAGTTCTTC. This sequence encodes CASSYYASGSRKAKQFF.

CDR3 DNA sequence: TGTGCCAGCAGCTCCCTAGGCGGGCCCCAAGAGACCCAGTACTTC. Residues: CASSSLGGPQETQYF. J is TRBJ2-5 and V is TRBV7-2; the D gene is possibly TRBD2 (5 bases). Germline assignment: CDR1 SGHTA and CDR2 FQGNSA. Trimming took off 4 bases at V and 1 base at J, with 13 bases between the two ends. This CDR3 region has 15 residues.

The chain has TRBV2 and TRBJ2-7; 11 bases are shared with TRBD1. Trimming removed 6 bases from V and 4 bases from J; junction bases left unmatched: 11. CDR3 length: 16 residues. CDR1 is SNHLY, CDR2 FYNNEI, per germline. CDR3 bases: TGTGCCAGCAGAGTCCCGGGACAGGGGGGGAGTTACGAGCAGTACTTC. Protein: CASRVPGQGGSYEQYF.

The genes are TRBV28 and TRBJ2-5, with a weak D call TRBD2 (6 bases). V was clipped by 4 bases and J by 4 bases, with 13 bases between them. This CDR3 has 14 residues. Germline-derived CDR1 and CDR2 are MDHEN and SYDVKM. The CDR3 region is CASSSTSSAETQYF. The CDR3, as DNA: TGTGCCAGCAGTTCCACTAGCTCTGCAGAGACCCAGTACTTC.

The V gene is TRBV5-1, the J gene TRBJ1-5; 8 bases agree with TRBD1. Unmatched junction bases numbered 6, after V lost 4 bases and J lost 6 bases. The CDR3 length is 14 residues. Germline V gene sequence: CDR1 SGHRS, CDR2 YFSETQ. CDR3 loop: CASSQGQGSQPQHF. The CDR3 DNA reads TGCGCCAGCAGCCAAGGACAGGGTAGTCAGCCCCAGCATTTT.

The chain joins TRBV5-1 to TRBJ2-2, with TRBD1 identical over 8 bases. CDR3 length equals 15 residues. Germline lookup yields CDR1 SGHRS and CDR2 YFSETQ. Losses at the gene ends were 4 bases for V and 4 bases for J; bases not matched to a gene: 6. CDR3 DNA: TGCGCCAGCAGCACGGGACAGGCGGGCACCGGGGAGCTGTTTTTT. The encoded protein is CASSTGQAGTGELFF.

The chain links TRBV9 to TRBJ1-1, with 7 nucleotides matching TRBD1. Germline V gene data show CDR1 as SGDLS and CDR2 as YYNGEE. Trimming cost V 4 bases and J 5 bases; bases outside gene matches: 11. CDR3 length equals 15 residues. CDR3: CASSPSEDRRTEAFF. DNA of the CDR3: TGTGCCAGCAGCCCCTCGGAGGACAGGAGGACTGAAGCTTTCTTT.

This clone appeared a single time. The chain combines TRBV5-6 with TRBJ2-1, with D uncertain. Trimming left V 4 bases short and J 7 bases short, with 15 bases between. CDR1 and CDR2 from the germline V gene are SGHDT and YYEEEE. This CDR3 has 14 residues. Here the CDR3 reads CASSPMGLNNEQFF. The CDR3 DNA sequence: TGTGCCAGCAGCCCGATGGGCCTCAATAATGAGCAGTTCTTC.

This clone has a single count. The chain combines TRBV7-2 with TRBJ2-7; 9 bases agree with TRBD2. After removal of 0 bases from V and 2 bases from J, the junction contained 5 bases not matched to a gene. Per germline, CDR1 SGHTA and CDR2 FQGNSA. This CDR3 spans 16 amino acids. The CDR3 DNA reads as TGTGCCAGCAGCTTAGCTTCTAGCGGGACCCCCTACGAGCAGTACTTC. As protein: CASSLASSGTPYEQYF.

In DNA, the CDR3 is TGTGCCACCAAACTAGGGGTTGGCGCCGGCGAGCAGTACTTC. This sequence encodes CATKLGVGAGEQYF. The gene calls are TRBV14 and TRBJ2-7; D possibly matches TRBD1 or TRBD2 (5 bases each). V was clipped by 10 bases and J by 6 bases, with 22 bases between them. The germline gives CDR1 SGHDN, CDR2 FVKESK. There are 14 residues in the CDR3.

This chain uses TRBV7-2 with TRBJ2-7; 7 bases are a match to TRBD2. Germline V gene data show CDR1 as SGHTA and CDR2 as FQGNSA. After removal of 5 bases from V and 6 bases from J, the junction contained 13 bases not matched to a gene. The CDR3 sequence is 15 residues long. The CDR3 bases are TGTGCCAGCAGCGCGGTAGTGGCGGGAGTGTCCGAGCAGTACTTC. It codes for CASSAVVAGVSEQYF.

The chain is built from TRBV7-9 and TRBJ1-1; 9 bases match TRBD1. Trimming removed 7 bases from V and 10 bases from J; junction bases left unmatched: 19. This CDR3 is built from 16 residues. Germline assignment: CDR1 SEHNR and CDR2 FQNEAQ (reference sequence). CDR3 DNA sequence: TGTGCCAGCAACGATCTCGGGACAGGGAATGTGGGGCGAGCTTTCTTT. Translated, it gives CASNDLGTGNVGRAFF. Together with reference TRBV7-9 and TRBJ1-1, the CDR3 gives the full variable domain: DTGVSQNPRHKITKRGQNVTFRCDPISEHNRLYWYRQTLGQGPEFLTYFQNEAQLEKSRLLSDRFSAERPKGSFSTLEIQRTEQGDSAMYLCASNDLGTGNVGRAFFGQGTRLTVV.

The chain is built from TRBV10-3 and TRBJ2-3; no definite D call. Per the germline V gene, CDR1 is ENHRY and CDR2 is SYGVKD. Trimming pared 3 bases from V and 0 bases from J, leaving 7 bases between. CDR3 length: 14 amino acids. The CDR3 DNA reads as TGTGCCATCAGTGAATCCAGCAGCACAGATACGCAGTATTTT. It encodes CAISESSSTDTQYF.

The V call is TRBV9, the J call TRBJ1-6; maybe TRBD1 (6 bases). Trimming removed 0 bases from V and 10 bases from J, with 14 bases in between. The germline CDR1 and CDR2 sequences are SGDLS and YYNGEE. This CDR3 region has 15 residues. CDR3 protein: CASSVGAGGNSPLHF. The CDR3 DNA reads TGTGCCAGCAGCGTAGGAGCGGGGGGCAACTCACCCCTCCACTTT.

The chain couples TRBV11-3 to TRBJ1-5; the D gene is possibly TRBD1 (5 bases). V lost 10 bases to trimming and J lost 0 bases, with 13 bases between them. Germline lookup yields CDR1 SGHNT and CDR2 YENEEA. The CDR3 sequence is 14 residues long. The CDR3 DNA follows: TGTGCCACCCCGACAGACTATAGCAATCAGCCCCAGCATTTT. This gives the protein CATPTDYSNQPQHF.

The chain employs TRBV7-8 and TRBJ1-3; a possible D gene is TRBD1 (5 bases). CDR1 is SGHVS, CDR2 FQNEAQ, per germline. The V end lost 2 bases, the J end lost 3 bases, and 11 bases lay between the germline ends. The length of the CDR3 is 15 residues. CDR3 protein: CASSLPRVGGNTIYF. CDR3 DNA: TGTGCCAGCAGCTTACCCAGGGTTGGTGGAAACACCATATATTTT.

The chain links TRBV9 to TRBJ2-2, with D unresolved. This CDR3 has 16 residues. The germline V gene has CDR1 SGDLS and CDR2 YYNGEE. Trimming cost V 1 base and J 0 bases, with 10 bases left between them. CDR3 protein: CASSVRSSTNTGELFF. The CDR3 bases are TGTGCCAGCAGCGTACGATCCTCTACGAACACCGGGGAGCTGTTTTTT.

This clone was observed once. The CDR3 nucleotides read TGCGCCAGCAGGGGGGACAGAGAAGCTTTCTTT. Its translation: CASRGDREAFF. The chain employs TRBV5-1 and TRBJ1-1, with 7 bases identical to TRBD1. CDR1 SGHRS and CDR2 YFSETQ come from the germline V gene. The CDR3 has 11 residues. With V trimmed by 5 bases and J by 8 bases, 3 bases remained unmatched.

The genes are TRBV7-2 and TRBJ1-5; no clear D. CDR3 length equals 14 residues. Germline-derived CDR1 and CDR2 are SGHTA and FQGNSA. Trimming removed 0 bases at V and 6 bases at J, with 9 bases between. Here the CDR3 reads CASSLAGWGQPQHF. The CDR3 DNA follows: TGTGCCAGCAGCTTAGCAGGGTGGGGTCAGCCCCAGCATTTT.

This clone came up a few times. The chain employs TRBV27 and TRBJ2-7; no clear D. Germline CDR1 and CDR2: MNHEY and SMNVEV (reference sequence). This CDR3 is built from 11 residues. Trimming shortened V by 5 bases and J by 1 base, and 3 bases separated the two germline ends. The CDR3: CASSPSYEQYF. Here the CDR3 DNA reads TGTGCCAGCAGTCCGTCCTACGAGCAGTACTTC.

The chain carries TRBV18 and TRBJ1-3; D call uncertain. The germline V gene encodes CDR1 KGHSH and CDR2 LQKENI. CDR3 length equals 15 residues. Trimming took 2 bases from V and 0 from J, leaving 8 bases between them. The CDR3 loop is CASSPTPDSGNTIYF. CDR3 DNA: TGTGCCAGCTCACCAACCCCAGACTCTGGAAACACCATATATTTT.

CDR3 amino acids: CASSILPGTNNQPQHF. DNA of the CDR3: TGTGCCAGCAGCATTCTACCCGGGACGAACAATCAGCCCCAGCATTTT. This chain joins TRBV21-1 and TRBJ1-5. TRBV21-1 is an annotated pseudogene. There are 16 residues in the CDR3.

The chain couples TRBV18 to TRBJ1-2; possibly TRBD1 for D (5 bases). The length of the CDR3 is 14 residues. In germline, CDR1 is KGHSH, CDR2 LQKENI. With 2 bases removed from V and 8 bases from J, the gap between germline ends came to 15 bases. Written as DNA, the CDR3 is TGTGCCAGCTCACCATCCCCAGGAGGGGAAGGCTACACCTTC. Protein product: CASSPSPGGEGYTF.

The chain recombines TRBV19 with TRBJ2-2; 9 nucleotides agree with TRBD1. The CDR3 covers 15 residues. Germline V gene sequence: CDR1 LNHDA, CDR2 SQIVND (reference sequence). J was trimmed by 5 bases and V by 5 bases; bases with no gene match: 6. CDR3 bases: TGTGCCAGTAGTGCCGGGACAGGGAAAACCGGGGAGCTGTTTTTT. Translation: CASSAGTGKTGELFF.

Comment on this clone: Other DNA sequences of this sample code for an identical CDR3. As DNA, the CDR3 is TGTGCCAGCAGTTACTCTGGGGGCGGCAATCAGCCCCAGCATTTT. Amino acids: CASSYSGGGNQPQHF. The rearrangement joins TRBV6-2 or TRBV6-3 to TRBJ1-5; tentatively, D is TRBD1 (6 bases). This CDR3 contains 15 residues. Germline CDR1 is MNHEY and CDR2 is SVGEGT. V lost 0 bases and J lost 2, with 8 bases in between.

The J gene is TRBJ1-2, the V gene TRBV6-4; unclear D gene. Trimming pared 0 bases from V and 8 bases from J, leaving 19 bases between. The CDR3 spans 16 residues. Germline CDR1 and CDR2: MRHNA and SNTAGT. This CDR3 reads CASSDSGRAQIGGYTF. DNA for the CDR3: TGTGCCAGCAGTGACTCGGGAAGGGCGCAAATCGGGGGCTACACCTTC.

This clone has only one observation. CDR3 bases: TGTGCCAGTACCCGGTGGGAGGGCCTCGGCGGGGAGCTGTTTTTT. Its protein product is CASTRWEGLGGELFF. J is TRBJ2-2 and V is TRBV19; 7 nucleotides line up with TRBD2. Trimming at V came to 7 bases and at J to 7 bases, leaving 12 bases not matched to a gene. Germline V gives CDR1 LNHDA, CDR2 SQIVND (reference sequence). The CDR3 length is 15 residues.